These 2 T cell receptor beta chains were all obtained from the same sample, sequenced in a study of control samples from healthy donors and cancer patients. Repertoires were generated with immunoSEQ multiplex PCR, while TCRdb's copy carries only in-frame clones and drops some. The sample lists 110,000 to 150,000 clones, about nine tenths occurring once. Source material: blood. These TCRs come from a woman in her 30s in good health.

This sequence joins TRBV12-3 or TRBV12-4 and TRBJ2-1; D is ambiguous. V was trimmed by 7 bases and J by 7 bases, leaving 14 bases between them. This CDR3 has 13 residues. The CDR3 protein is CASTPFGNNEQFF. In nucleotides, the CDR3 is TGTGCCAGCACCCCTTTTGGTAATAATGAGCAGTTCTTC.

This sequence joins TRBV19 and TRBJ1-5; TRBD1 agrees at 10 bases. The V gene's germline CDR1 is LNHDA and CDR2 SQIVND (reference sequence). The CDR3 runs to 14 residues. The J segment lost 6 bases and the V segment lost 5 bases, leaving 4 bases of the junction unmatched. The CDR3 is CASSGTGAGQPQHF. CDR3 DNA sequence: TGTGCCAGTAGTGGGACAGGGGCAGGTCAGCCCCAGCATTTT.